A selection of T cell receptor beta chains follows, all from one sample in a study of shared clonotypes between healthy human individuals. Some clones are missing from TCRdb's copy, which holds only in-frame ones; the method was immunoSEQ multiplex PCR. Found here are millions of clones, around nine tenths of them singletons; the top ten hold around 0.15%. Input material: naive CD4+ T cells sorted from blood. The origin of the receptors is a man between 18 and 29 years old in good health. CDR3s include the opening cysteine and the closing phenylalanine or tryptophan. D genes are given only for firm matches. Expanded clones are given a class, and other clones once, few, many or no size at all.

v_call	clone_size	d_call	j_call	cdr3_aa	cdr3_nt
TRBV7-2	NA	NA	TRBJ2-1	CASSLASSGGNEQFF	TGTGCCAGCAGCTTAGCGAGTTCAGGGGGGAATGAGCAGTTCTTC
TRBV30	NA	NA	TRBJ2-5	CAWSVDRAGETQYF	TGTGCCTGGAGTGTTGACAGGGCGGGGGAGACCCAGTACTTC
TRBV7-2	NA	TRBD2	TRBJ2-2	CASSLRTSSTGELFF	TGTGCCAGCAGCTTAAGGACTAGCAGCACCGGGGAGCTGTTTTTT
TRBV7-2	NA	NA	TRBJ1-6	CASSLGGQPRSPLHF	TGTGCCAGCAGCTTAGGAGGACAGCCGCGTTCACCCCTCCACTTT
TRBV7-2	once	NA	TRBJ1-2	CASSSGSANYGYTF	TGTGCCAGCAGCTCGGGTTCAGCGAACTATGGCTACACCTTC
TRBV7-2	NA	NA	TRBJ2-3	CASSPGMGADTQYF	TGTGCCAGCAGCCCAGGAATGGGCGCAGATACGCAGTATTTT
TRBV6-1	few	NA	TRBJ2-7	CASSEGVLRGQYF	TGTGCCAGCAGTGAAGGAGTCCTACGGGGGCAGTACTTC
TRBV7-2	once	NA	TRBJ2-5	CASSLAKSSTQYF	TGTGCCAGCAGCTTAGCAAAATCCTCCACCCAGTACTTC
TRBV19	once	NA	TRBJ1-1	CASSMGDSTEAFF	TGTGCCAGTAGTATGGGGGATTCCACTGAAGCTTTCTTT
TRBV27	NA	TRBD2	TRBJ2-7	CASSPTSGGDEQYF	TGTGCCAGCAGTCCGACTAGCGGGGGCGACGAGCAGTACTTC
TRBV13	once	TRBD2	TRBJ2-2	CASRPGLAGVDGELFF	TGTGCCAGCAGGCCTGGACTAGCAGGAGTAGACGGGGAGCTGTTTTTT
TRBV12-5	NA	NA	TRBJ1-5	CASGYGQKGNQPQHF	TGTGCTAGTGGCTACGGGCAGAAAGGCAATCAGCCCCAGCATTTT
TRBV7-3	NA	NA	TRBJ2-1	CASSKELGNEQFF	TGTGCCAGCAGCAAAGAACTAGGCAATGAGCAGTTCTTC